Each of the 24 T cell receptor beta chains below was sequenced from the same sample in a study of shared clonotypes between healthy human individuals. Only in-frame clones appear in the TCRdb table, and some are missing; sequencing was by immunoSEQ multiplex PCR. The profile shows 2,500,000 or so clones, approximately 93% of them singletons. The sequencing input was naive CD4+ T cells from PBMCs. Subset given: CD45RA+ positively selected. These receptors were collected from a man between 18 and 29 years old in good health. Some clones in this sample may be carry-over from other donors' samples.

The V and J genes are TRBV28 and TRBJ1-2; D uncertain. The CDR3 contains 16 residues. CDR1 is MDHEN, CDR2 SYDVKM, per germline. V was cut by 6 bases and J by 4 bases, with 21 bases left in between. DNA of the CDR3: TGTGCCAGCAGCCATCCCGAACGCCTCGCGCCCTATGGCTACACCTTC. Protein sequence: CASSHPERLAPYGYTF.

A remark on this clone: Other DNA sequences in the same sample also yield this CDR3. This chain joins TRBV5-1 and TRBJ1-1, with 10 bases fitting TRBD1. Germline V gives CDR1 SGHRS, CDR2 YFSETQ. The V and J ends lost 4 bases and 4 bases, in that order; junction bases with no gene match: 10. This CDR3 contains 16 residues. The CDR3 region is CASSPGTGVLGTEAFF. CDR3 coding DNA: TGCGCCAGCAGCCCCGGGACAGGGGTGTTGGGCACTGAAGCTTTCTTT.

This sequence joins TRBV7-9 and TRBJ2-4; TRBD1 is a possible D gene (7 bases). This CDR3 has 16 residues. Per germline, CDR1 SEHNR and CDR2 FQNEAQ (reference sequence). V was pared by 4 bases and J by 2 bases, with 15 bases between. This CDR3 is CASSSTTGRTKNIQYF. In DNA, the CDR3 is TGTGCCAGCAGCTCTACGACAGGGAGGACCAAAAACATTCAGTACTTC.

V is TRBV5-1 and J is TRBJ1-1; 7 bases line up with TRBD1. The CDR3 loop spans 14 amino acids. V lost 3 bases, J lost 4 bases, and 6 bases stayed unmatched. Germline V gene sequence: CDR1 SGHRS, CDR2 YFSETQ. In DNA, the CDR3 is TGCGCCAGCAGCTATTCGACAGGGACCACTGAAGCTTTCTTT. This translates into CASSYSTGTTEAFF.

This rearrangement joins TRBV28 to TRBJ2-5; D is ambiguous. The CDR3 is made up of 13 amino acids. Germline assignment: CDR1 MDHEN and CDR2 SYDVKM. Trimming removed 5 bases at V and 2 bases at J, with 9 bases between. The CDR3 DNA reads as TGTGCCAGCAGTCCCCGGATGCAAGAGACCCAGTACTTC. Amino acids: CASSPRMQETQYF.

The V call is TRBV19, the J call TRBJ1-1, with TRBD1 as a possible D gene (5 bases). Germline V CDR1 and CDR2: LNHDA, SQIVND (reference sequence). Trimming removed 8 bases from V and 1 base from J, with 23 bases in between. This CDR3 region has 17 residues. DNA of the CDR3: TGTGCCAGTCAACCCCAAAAGGGGACGATCGGGAACACTGAAGCTTTCTTT. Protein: CASQPQKGTIGNTEAFF.

The CDR3 DNA follows: TGTGCCAGCAGTGGCCAACTAGCGGGAGCCTACAATGAGCAGTTCTTC. Translating it yields CASSGQLAGAYNEQFF. The rearrangement links TRBV6-1 to TRBJ2-1, with 11 bases lining up with TRBD2. Losses at the gene ends were 4 bases for V and 2 bases for J; bases not matched to a gene: 4. The germline gives CDR1 MNHNS, CDR2 SASEGT. The CDR3 spans 16 residues.

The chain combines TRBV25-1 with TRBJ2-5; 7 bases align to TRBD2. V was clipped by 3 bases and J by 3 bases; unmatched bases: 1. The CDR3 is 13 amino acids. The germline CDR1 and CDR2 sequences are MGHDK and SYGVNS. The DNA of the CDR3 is TGTGCCAGCAGTGAGGGAGGGGAAGAGACCCAGTACTTC. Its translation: CASSEGGEETQYF. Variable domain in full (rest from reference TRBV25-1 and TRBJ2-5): EADIYQTPRYLVIGTGKKITLECSQTMGHDKMYWYQQDPGMELHLIHYSYGVNSTEKGDLSSESTVSRIRTEHFPLTLESARPSHTSQYLCASSEGGEETQYFGPGTRLLVL.

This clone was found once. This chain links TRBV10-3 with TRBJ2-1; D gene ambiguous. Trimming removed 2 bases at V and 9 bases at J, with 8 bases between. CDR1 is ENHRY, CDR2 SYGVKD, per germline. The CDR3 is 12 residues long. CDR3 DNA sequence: TGTGCCATCAGTGAGATTATAAGTGAGCAGTTCTTC. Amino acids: CAISEIISEQFF.

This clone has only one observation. The CDR3 sequence: CASSLVRTDNSPLHF. CDR3 nucleotides: TGTGCCAGCAGTCTCGTTCGGACAGACAATTCACCCCTCCACTTT. The gene calls are TRBV27 and TRBJ1-6; D might be TRBD1 (6 bases). CDR3 length: 15 amino acids. The V gene's germline CDR1 is MNHEY and CDR2 SMNVEV (reference sequence). The germline V and J ends were trimmed by 5 bases and 7 bases, with 15 bases remaining between them.

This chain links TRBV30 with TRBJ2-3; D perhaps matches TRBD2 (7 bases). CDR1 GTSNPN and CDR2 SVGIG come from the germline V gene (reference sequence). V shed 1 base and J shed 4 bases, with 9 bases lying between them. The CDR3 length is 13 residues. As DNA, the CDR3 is TGTGCCTGGAGTGGGGGGGGCCCAGATACGCAGTATTTT. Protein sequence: CAWSGGGPDTQYF. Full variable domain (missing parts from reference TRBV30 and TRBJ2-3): SQTIHQWPATLVQPVGSPLSLECTVEGTSNPNLYWYRQAAGRGLQLLFYSVGIGQISSEVPQNLSASRPQDRQFILSSKKLLLSDSGFYLCAWSGGGPDTQYFGPGTRLTVL.

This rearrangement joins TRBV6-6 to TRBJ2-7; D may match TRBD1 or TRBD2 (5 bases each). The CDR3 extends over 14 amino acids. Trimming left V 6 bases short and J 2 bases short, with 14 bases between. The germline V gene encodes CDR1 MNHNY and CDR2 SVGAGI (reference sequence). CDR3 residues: CASSPGTYTYEQYF. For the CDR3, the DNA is TGTGCCAGCAGCCCCGGGACCTATACCTACGAGCAGTACTTC.

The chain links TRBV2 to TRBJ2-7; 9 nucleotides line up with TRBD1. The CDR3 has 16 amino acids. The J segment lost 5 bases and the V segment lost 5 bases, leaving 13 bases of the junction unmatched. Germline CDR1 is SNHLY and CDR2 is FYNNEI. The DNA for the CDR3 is TGTGCCAGCAGTATCTCGGGACAGGGTTCAGGCCACGAGCAGTACTTC. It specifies CASSISGQGSGHEQYF.

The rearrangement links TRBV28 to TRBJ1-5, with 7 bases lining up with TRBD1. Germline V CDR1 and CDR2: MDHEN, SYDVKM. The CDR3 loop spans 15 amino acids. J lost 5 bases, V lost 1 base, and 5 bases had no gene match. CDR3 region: CASSLLGTAYQPQHF. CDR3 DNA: TGTGCCAGCAGTTTATTGGGGACAGCCTATCAGCCCCAGCATTTT.

DNA of the CDR3: TGTGCCAGCAGTTACCTTTTAGCGGGAGTAAGAGATACGCAGTATTTT. Translated, it gives CASSYLLAGVRDTQYF. The chain is built from TRBV28 and TRBJ2-3, with TRBD2 matching over 9 bases. The V gene end was trimmed by 4 bases and the J gene end by 5 bases; junction bases not matched to a gene: 10. The CDR3 covers 16 residues. Germline V CDR1 and CDR2: MDHEN, SYDVKM.

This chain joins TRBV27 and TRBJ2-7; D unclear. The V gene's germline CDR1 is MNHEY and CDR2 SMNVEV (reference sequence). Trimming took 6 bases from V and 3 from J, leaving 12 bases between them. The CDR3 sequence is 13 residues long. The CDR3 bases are TGTGCCAGCAGCTCAAGACTTAACTACGAGCAGTACTTC. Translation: CASSSRLNYEQYF.

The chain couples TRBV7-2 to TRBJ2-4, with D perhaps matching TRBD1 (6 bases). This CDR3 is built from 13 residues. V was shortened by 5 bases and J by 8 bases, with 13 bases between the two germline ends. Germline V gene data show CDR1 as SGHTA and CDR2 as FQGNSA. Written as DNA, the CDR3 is TGTGCCAGCAGCCGGATACAGGGATACATTCAGTACTTC. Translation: CASSRIQGYIQYF.

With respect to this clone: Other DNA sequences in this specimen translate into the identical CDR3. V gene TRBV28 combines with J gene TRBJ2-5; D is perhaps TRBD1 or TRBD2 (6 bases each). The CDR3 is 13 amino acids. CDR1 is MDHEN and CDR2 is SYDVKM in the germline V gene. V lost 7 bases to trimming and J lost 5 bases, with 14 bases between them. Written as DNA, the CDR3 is TGTGCCAGCACTCTAGGGGGGAGGGAGACCCAGTACTTC. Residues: CASTLGGRETQYF.

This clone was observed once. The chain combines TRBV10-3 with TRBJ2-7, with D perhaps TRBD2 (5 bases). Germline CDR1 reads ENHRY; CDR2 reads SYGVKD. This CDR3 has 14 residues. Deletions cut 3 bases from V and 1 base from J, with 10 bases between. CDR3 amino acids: CAISDESGSYEQYF. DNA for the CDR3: TGTGCCATCAGTGACGAAAGCGGTTCCTACGAGCAGTACTTC.

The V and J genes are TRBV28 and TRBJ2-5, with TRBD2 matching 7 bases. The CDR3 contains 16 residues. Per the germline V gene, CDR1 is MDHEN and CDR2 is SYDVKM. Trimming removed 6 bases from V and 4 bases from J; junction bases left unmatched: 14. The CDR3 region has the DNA TGTGCCAGCAGCCGATGGGGGGGAGGAGTGGGAGAGACCCAGTACTTC. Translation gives CASSRWGGGVGETQYF.

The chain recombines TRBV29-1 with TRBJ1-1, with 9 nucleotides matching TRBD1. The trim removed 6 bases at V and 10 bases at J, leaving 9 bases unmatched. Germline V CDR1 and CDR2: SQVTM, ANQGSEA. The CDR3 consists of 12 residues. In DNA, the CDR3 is TGCAGCGTCCTACAGGGGGCTCTCGGAGCTTTCTTT. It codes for CSVLQGALGAFF.

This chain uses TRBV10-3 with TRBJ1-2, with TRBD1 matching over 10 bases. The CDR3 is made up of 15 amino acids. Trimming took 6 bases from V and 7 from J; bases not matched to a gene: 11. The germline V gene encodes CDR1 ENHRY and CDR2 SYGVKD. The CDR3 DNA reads TGTGCCATCAGAACACACGGGACAGGGGTAGCTGGCTACACCTTC. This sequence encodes CAIRTHGTGVAGYTF.

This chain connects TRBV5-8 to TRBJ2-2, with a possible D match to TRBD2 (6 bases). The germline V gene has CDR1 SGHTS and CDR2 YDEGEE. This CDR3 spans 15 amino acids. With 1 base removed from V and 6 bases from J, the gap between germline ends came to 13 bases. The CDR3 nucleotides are TGTGCCAGCAGCTTGTCCGGGACTGGGGCCGGGGAGCTGTTTTTT. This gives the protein CASSLSGTGAGELFF.

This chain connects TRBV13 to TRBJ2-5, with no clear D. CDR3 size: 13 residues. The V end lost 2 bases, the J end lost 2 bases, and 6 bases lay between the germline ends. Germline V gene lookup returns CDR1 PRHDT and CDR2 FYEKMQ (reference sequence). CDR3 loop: CASSLSTQETQYF. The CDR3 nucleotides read TGTGCCAGCAGCTTATCGACGCAAGAGACCCAGTACTTC.